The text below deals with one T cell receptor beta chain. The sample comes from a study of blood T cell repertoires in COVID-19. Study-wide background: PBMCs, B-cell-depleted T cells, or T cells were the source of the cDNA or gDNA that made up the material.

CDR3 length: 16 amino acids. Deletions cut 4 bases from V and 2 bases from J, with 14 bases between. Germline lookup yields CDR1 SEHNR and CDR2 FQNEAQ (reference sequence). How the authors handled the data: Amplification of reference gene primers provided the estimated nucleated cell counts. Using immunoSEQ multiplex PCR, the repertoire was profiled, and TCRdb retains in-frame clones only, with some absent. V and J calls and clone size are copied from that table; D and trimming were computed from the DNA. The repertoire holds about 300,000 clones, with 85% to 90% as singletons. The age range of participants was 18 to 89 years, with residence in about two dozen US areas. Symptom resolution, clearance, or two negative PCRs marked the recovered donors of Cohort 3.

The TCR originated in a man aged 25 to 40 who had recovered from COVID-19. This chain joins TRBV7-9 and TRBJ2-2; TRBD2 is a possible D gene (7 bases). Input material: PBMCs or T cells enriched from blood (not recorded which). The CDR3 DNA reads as TGTGCCAGCAGCTGGGGGGGCAGGTTCAACACCGGGGAGCTGTTTTTT. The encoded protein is CASSWGGRFNTGELFF.